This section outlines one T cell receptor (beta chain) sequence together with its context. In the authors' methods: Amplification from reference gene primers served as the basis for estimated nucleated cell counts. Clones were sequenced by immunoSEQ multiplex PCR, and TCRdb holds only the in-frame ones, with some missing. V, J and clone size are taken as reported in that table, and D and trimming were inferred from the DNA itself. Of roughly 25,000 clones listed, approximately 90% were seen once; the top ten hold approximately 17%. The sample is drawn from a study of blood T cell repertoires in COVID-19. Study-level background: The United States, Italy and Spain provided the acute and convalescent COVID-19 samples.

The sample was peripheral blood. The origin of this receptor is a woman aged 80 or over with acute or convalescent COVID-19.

CDR3 in amino acids: CASSQVQSGGQAFF. The DNA for the CDR3 is TGTGCCAGCAGCCAAGTTCAATCAGGGGGCCAAGCTTTCTTT. This chain uses TRBV14 with TRBJ1-1; 8 bases map to TRBD1. From germline, CDR1 is SGHDN and CDR2 FVKESK. CDR3 size: 14 residues. V was pared by 1 base and J by 9 bases, with 7 bases of the junction left unmatched.